This record looks at one T cell receptor beta chain sequence and its context. The record originates from a study of cytomegalovirus exposure and HLA in healthy donors. Trimming removed 3 bases at V and 4 bases at J, with 9 bases between. Germline lookup yields CDR1 LNHDA and CDR2 SQIVND (reference sequence). The CDR3 spans 13 residues. PCR used 60 Vbeta primers and 13 Jbeta primers. The repertoire was sequenced with immunoSEQ multiplex PCR; TCRdb's copy has only in-frame clones and lacks some. The sample yields about 190,000 clones, 75% to 80% seen once. The chain recombines TRBV19 with TRBJ1-1; D not certain. The source of this sequence is a woman between 25 and 40 years old in good health and CMV-seropositive. Specimen: PBMCs. For the CDR3, the DNA is TGTGCCAGTAGTATCGACATAGGCACTGAAGCTTTCTTT. Translating it yields CASSIDIGTEAFF.